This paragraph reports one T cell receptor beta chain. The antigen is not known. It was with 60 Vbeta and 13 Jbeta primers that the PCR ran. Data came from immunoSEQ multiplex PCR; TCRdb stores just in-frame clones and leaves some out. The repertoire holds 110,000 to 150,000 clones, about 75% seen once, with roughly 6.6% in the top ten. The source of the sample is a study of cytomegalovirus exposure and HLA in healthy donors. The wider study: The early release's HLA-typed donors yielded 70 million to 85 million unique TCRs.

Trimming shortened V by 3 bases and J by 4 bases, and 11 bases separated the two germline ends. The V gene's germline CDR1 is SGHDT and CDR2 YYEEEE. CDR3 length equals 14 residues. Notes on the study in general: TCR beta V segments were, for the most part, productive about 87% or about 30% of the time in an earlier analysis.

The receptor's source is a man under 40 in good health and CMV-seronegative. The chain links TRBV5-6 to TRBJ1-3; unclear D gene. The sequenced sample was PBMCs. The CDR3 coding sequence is TGTGCCAGCAGCTCCTTTGGACTGGGAAACACCATATATTTT. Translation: CASSSFGLGNTIYF. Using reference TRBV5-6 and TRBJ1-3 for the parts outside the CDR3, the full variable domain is DAGVTQSPTHLIKTRGQQVTLRCSPKSGHDTVSWYQQALGQGPQFIFQYYEEEERQRGNFPDRFSGHQFPNYSSELNVNALLLGDSALYLCASSSFGLGNTIYFGEGSWLTVV.